This T cell receptor (beta chain) was captured in a study of T cell responses to AZD1222 COVID-19 vaccine (dated by TCRdb to the early 2020s). Some background on the complete study: A total of around 240 trial participants underwent TCR sequencing, of whom about 200 had received two doses of AZD1222 and 26 had received two doses of the MenACWY control vaccine. Trial participants were enrolled by age into 18-55, 56-69 and 70-plus year subgroups, with around 150, 28 and 57 TCR-sequenced participants respectively. Paper-wide results and their limitations: Reportedly, close to half of the unique spike-specific TCRs recognized epitopes lying outside the regions that are mutated in the B.1.351 and B.1.1.7 variants. The 56-69-year group was small, and its depth increase did not reach significance, likely because of low power. Conclusions about previously exposed vaccinees are limited because only six or seven AZD1222 recipients were SARS-CoV-2 seropositive at baseline. Most participants were white British and females outnumbered males, and the authors suggested that clonal diversity may have been underestimated. The vaccine-associated CD4 TCRs covered the entire spike protein, and the dominant responses fell in regions 160-218 and 743-854. After two AZD1222 doses, both the breadth and the depth of spike-specific TCRs were significantly higher than at day 0 and than in MenACWY recipients. Because no samples from the day 14 peak response were available, repertoires could be characterized only after the peak T cell response.

The CDR3 sequence holds 14 residues, the cysteine and phenylalanine included. Just CDR3 DNA is preserved here, 42 bases in frame from base 1. The germline V gene gives CDR1 as SGHTA and CDR2 as FQGNSA. The junction carries 13 bases between V and J, which are trimmed by 5 bases and 2 bases respectively. A remark on this clone: Its antigen remains unidentified. No base quality information exists; no much larger clone differs at one position.

Interpreted using the paper, the time point label stands for: about 28 days (+/-7) after the second vaccine dose. AZD1222 recipients with second doses at about 4 weeks or about 12 weeks were pooled, because spike-specific TCR depth and breadth did not differ between schedules. The vaccinee samples were drawn from two UK trials, COV001 and COV002, one of which was a single-blind randomized controlled phase 2/3 trial testing AZD1222 (ChAdOx1 nCoV-19) in healthy adults. For TCRbeta chain sequencing, PBMC samples from trial participants were taken at day 0 and at day 28 after the second dose. The CDR3 regions of human TCRbeta chains were analyzed by immunosequencing. Per the source publication's procedure: TCRs in the repertoires were compared against a reference library of SARS-CoV-2-specific TCRs that had been generated with the MIRA antigen-specificity platform. Breadth was defined as the fraction of unique TCRs that were SARS-CoV-2-associated, and depth was defined as the fraction of total T cells that were SARS-CoV-2-associated. Using the MIRA data, each spike-specific TCR was assigned both to the spike region to which the TCR was reactive and to a CD4 or CD8 class. Log10-transformed breadth and depth values were compared by one-way ANOVA with Sidak's multiple comparisons tests. TCRdb provides this immuneACCESS table in a form limited to in-frame rearrangements. Some clones are lacking; in checked studies, under half of them reflect an unresolved V gene, and why the rest are absent is not known. The DNA gave D and trimming, while V, J and clone size come from that table. The sample data list more than 150,000 clones, and approximately 94% of these were observed just once. The ten largest clones add up to 1.5% to 2% of the sample.

Sequenced here: peripheral blood, sampled 28 days after the second AZD1222 dose. The clonotype comes from an adult who received the AZD1222 COVID-19 vaccine. The rearranged segments are TRBV7-2 and TRBJ2-7; the D gene is tentatively TRBD1 or TRBD2, each matching 5 bases. Here is the DNA: TGTGCCAGCAGCATTCCGGGACGGACCTACGAGCAGTACTTC. Its translation reads: CASSIPGRTYEQYF.